The rows below give T cell receptor beta chains drawn from one sample of a study of T cells after yellow fever vaccination. One entry per CDR3 protein, called by TCRdb with MiXCR from the 5' RACE reads. The sample holds about 340,000 distinct CDR3 sequences, around an eighth seen once. The source material was CD4+ T cells sorted from PBMCs, sampled 15 days after the yellow fever booster vaccination. All receptors derive from a man in his late teens or twenties who received the YFV17D yellow fever vaccine. The CDR3 runs from the conserved cysteine through the conserved F or W. A D gene is named only where the DNA matches it firmly. A row's size may be missing; if present it is once, few, many or a size class.

CASSPLGGPGPSSYEQYF TGTGCCAGCAGCCCATTGGGGGGCCCCGGCCCGAGCTCCTACGAGCAGTACTTC NA TRBV6-5 18 NA TRBJ2-7
CATSRDLPETQYF TGTGCCACCAGCAGAGATCTCCCAGAGACCCAGTACTTC NA TRBV15 13 NA TRBJ2-5
CSVGRTGEAGELFF TGCAGCGTCGGAAGGACAGGGGAGGCCGGGGAGCTGTTTTTT NA TRBV29-1 14 TRBD1 TRBJ2-2
CASNRPGTSTDTQYF TGTGCCAGCAATCGTCCGGGCACCTCCACAGATACGCAGTATTTT few TRBV7-9 15 NA TRBJ2-3
CAISALQGSNTEAFF TGTGCCATCAGTGCCCTACAGGGTTCGAACACTGAAGCTTTCTTT few TRBV10-3 15 NA TRBJ1-1
CASSLTLAGGPNEQFF TGCGCCAGCAGCTTGACGCTAGCGGGGGGCCCCAATGAGCAGTTCTTC NA TRBV5-1 16 TRBD2 TRBJ2-1
CASSPGLNTEAFF TGTGCCAGCTCACCGGGATTGAACACTGAAGCTTTCTTT many TRBV18 13 NA TRBJ1-1
CASSRQGVGEQYF TGTGCCAGCAGTAGACAGGGGGTCGGCGAGCAGTACTTC NA TRBV25-1 13 TRBD1 TRBJ2-7
CASSVVSGWGTDTQYF TGTGCCAGCAGCGTTGTGTCCGGGTGGGGCACAGATACGCAGTATTTT NA TRBV9 16 NA TRBJ2-3
CASSGQGDEAFF TGTGCCAGCAGTGGCCAGGGAGATGAAGCTTTCTTT few TRBV6-2/TRBV6-3 12 NA TRBJ1-1
CASSLGRASTDTQYF TGCGCCAGCAGCTTGGGGAGGGCTAGCACAGATACGCAGTATTTT NA TRBV5-1 15 NA TRBJ2-3
CAIRGTEGTEAFF TGTGCCATCCGGGGGACTGAGGGGACTGAAGCTTTCTTT NA TRBV10-3 13 NA TRBJ1-1
CASSQLLGTGNTEAFF TGTGCCAGCAGCCAACTTCTCGGGACAGGGAACACTGAAGCTTTCTTT many TRBV7-6 16 TRBD1 TRBJ1-1
CASSQSTDTQYF TGTGCCAGCAGCCAGAGCACAGATACGCAGTATTTT many TRBV7-2 12 NA TRBJ2-3
CASSFVGDEQFF TGTGCCAGCAGCTTTGTAGGCGATGAGCAGTTCTTC many TRBV5-4 12 NA TRBJ2-1
CASSLVRGAGELFF TGTGCCAGCAGCTTAGTAAGAGGAGCCGGGGAGCTGTTTTTT few TRBV7-2 14 NA TRBJ2-2
CSARTGGYTEAFF TGCAGTGCACGGACAGGGGGATACACTGAAGCTTTCTTT few TRBV20-1 13 TRBD1 TRBJ1-1
CASSFFGEAFF TGTGCCAGCAGCTTCTTTGGTGAAGCTTTCTTT few TRBV7-2 11 NA TRBJ1-1
CASINPQGAREQFF TGTGCCAGCATCAACCCCCAGGGAGCTAGGGAGCAGTTCTTC few TRBV6-2/TRBV6-3 14 NA TRBJ2-1
CASSLSGNAGEAFF TGTGCCAGCAGCTTATCAGGGAATGCGGGTGAAGCTTTCTTT NA TRBV7-2 14 NA TRBJ1-1
CASSLGDSEGAETQYF TGCGCCAGCAGCTTGGGTGACTCAGAGGGAGCGGAGACCCAGTACTTC many TRBV5-1 16 NA TRBJ2-5
CASSYSPDRQRPEAFF TGTGCCAGCAGTTACTCCCCCGACCGTCAGAGGCCTGAAGCTTTCTTT few TRBV6-6 16 NA TRBJ1-1
CASSCAGTGCTQHF TGTGCCAGCAGCTGTGCCGGGACAGGGTGTACCCAGCATTTT NA TRBV7-2 14 TRBD1 TRBJ1-5
CASSPGGRHEQYF TGTGCCAGCAGCCCCGGCGGGAGGCACGAGCAGTACTTC NA TRBV12-3/TRBV12-4 13 TRBD2 TRBJ2-7
CASSFQTGSGVEQFF TGTGCCAGCAGCTTCCAGACGGGGTCGGGGGTTGAGCAGTTCTTC NA TRBV7-2 15 NA TRBJ2-1
CASSLAGYNYNEQFF TGTGCCAGCAGCTTGGCCGGTTACAACTACAATGAGCAGTTCTTC NA TRBV5-6 15 NA TRBJ2-1
CASRPDIDYGYTF TGCGCCAGCAGACCGGACATTGACTATGGCTACACCTTC few TRBV5-1 13 NA TRBJ1-2
CASSPICGGSTEAFF TGTGCCAGCAGCCCGATCTGCGGGGGGAGCACTGAAGCTTTCTTT NA TRBV6-7 15 NA TRBJ1-1
CASTWVSLPNTGELFF TGTGCCAGTACCTGGGTATCGCTCCCGAACACCGGGGAGCTGTTTTTT many TRBV19 16 NA TRBJ2-2
CASSETSGGYEQFF TGTGCCAGCAGCGAGACTAGCGGGGGCTATGAGCAGTTCTTC few TRBV9 14 TRBD2 TRBJ2-1
CASSPGQTVGELFF TGCGCCAGCAGCCCCGGACAGACCGTCGGGGAGCTGTTTTTT many TRBV5-1 14 NA TRBJ2-2
CASSSPVDTGELFF TGCGCCAGCAGCTCGCCCGTGGACACCGGGGAGCTGTTTTTT NA TRBV5-1 14 NA TRBJ2-2
CASSLGGADGPQHF TGTGCCAGCAGCCTGGGGGGGGCCGATGGGCCCCAGCATTTT few TRBV14 14 NA TRBJ1-5
CATSRAVGTSHEQYF TGTGCCACCAGCAGAGCAGTGGGAACTAGCCACGAGCAGTACTTC few TRBV15 15 NA TRBJ2-7
CASSIGDYSSQQGYTF TGCGCCAGCAGCATAGGCGACTATTCTTCCCAGCAGGGCTACACCTTC NA TRBV5-1 16 NA TRBJ1-2
CASSSTGAGGNTIYF TGCGCCAGCAGCTCGACCGGGGCCGGTGGAAACACCATATATTTT few TRBV5-1 15 NA TRBJ1-3
CASSLTGGGSDTQYF TGCGCCAGCAGCTTGACGGGGGGCGGCTCAGATACGCAGTATTTT few TRBV4-3 15 NA TRBJ2-3
CASSSGHRGGDTQYF TGCGCCAGCAGCTCGGGACACCGTGGGGGAGATACGCAGTATTTT NA TRBV5-1 15 NA TRBJ2-3
CASTRGPTDTQYF TGTGCCAGCACGCGGGGGCCGACAGATACGCAGTATTTT few TRBV12-3/TRBV12-4 13 NA TRBJ2-3
CASSLTTGGMLETQYF TGCGCCAGCAGCTTAACCACAGGGGGCATGTTGGAGACCCAGTACTTC NA TRBV5-1 16 TRBD1 TRBJ2-5
CAISESRTAMNTEAFF TGTGCCATCAGTGAGTCCAGGACAGCGATGAACACTGAAGCTTTCTTT many TRBV10-3 16 NA TRBJ1-1
CASSQGFRFEAFF TGTGCCAGCAGCCAGGGTTTCAGATTTGAAGCTTTCTTT NA TRBV3-1 13 NA TRBJ1-1
CAISKGQGNQPQHF TGTGCCATCAGTAAGGGACAGGGGAATCAGCCCCAGCATTTT NA TRBV10-3 14 TRBD1 TRBJ1-5
CASSRGNSGSTDTQYF TGCGCCAGCAGCCGGGGAAATAGCGGATCCACAGATACGCAGTATTTT many TRBV5-1 16 NA TRBJ2-3
CASSDSAYDSPLHF TGTGCCAGCAGTGACTCTGCGTACGATTCACCCCTCCACTTT few TRBV6-4 14 NA TRBJ1-6
CSARSSGGWETQYF TGCAGTGCTAGATCTAGCGGGGGGTGGGAGACCCAGTACTTC NA TRBV20-1 14 TRBD2 TRBJ2-5
CASSQELLTGQGLSTEAFF TGCGCCAGCAGCCAAGAACTCCTTACGGGACAGGGGTTGAGCACTGAAGCTTTCTTT few TRBV4-3 19 TRBD1 TRBJ1-1
CASSQDRLNSYNEQFF TGCGCCAGCAGCCAAGATAGACTGAACTCCTACAATGAGCAGTTCTTC many TRBV4-3 16 NA TRBJ2-1
CASSLRVGTGTTGELFF TGTGCCAGCAGCCTAAGGGTCGGGACAGGTACCACCGGGGAGCTGTTTTTT few TRBV7-9 17 TRBD1 TRBJ2-2
CASSLELRVGSGEQYF TGTGCCAGCAGCTTAGAGCTCCGTGTGGGTTCGGGGGAGCAGTACTTC few TRBV7-8 16 NA TRBJ2-7
CASSVQSHEQFF TGCGCCAGCAGCGTTCAGAGCCATGAGCAGTTCTTC NA TRBV5-1 12 NA TRBJ2-1
CASSRDSFYEQYF TGTGCCAGCAGTCGGGACAGCTTCTACGAGCAGTACTTC NA TRBV12-3/TRBV12-4 13 TRBD1 TRBJ2-7
CASSRSPGSSGNTIYF TGCGCCAGCAGCCGATCGCCGGGGAGCTCTGGAAACACCATATATTTT few TRBV4-3 16 NA TRBJ1-3
CASSQSGPDVWMSPLHF TGTGCCAGCAGCCAGTCTGGGCCTGACGTATGGATGTCACCCCTCCACTTT NA TRBV6-5 17 NA TRBJ1-6
CASSFAGLTDTQYF TGTGCCAGCAGCTTCGCGGGCCTCACAGATACGCAGTATTTT NA TRBV7-9 14 NA TRBJ2-3